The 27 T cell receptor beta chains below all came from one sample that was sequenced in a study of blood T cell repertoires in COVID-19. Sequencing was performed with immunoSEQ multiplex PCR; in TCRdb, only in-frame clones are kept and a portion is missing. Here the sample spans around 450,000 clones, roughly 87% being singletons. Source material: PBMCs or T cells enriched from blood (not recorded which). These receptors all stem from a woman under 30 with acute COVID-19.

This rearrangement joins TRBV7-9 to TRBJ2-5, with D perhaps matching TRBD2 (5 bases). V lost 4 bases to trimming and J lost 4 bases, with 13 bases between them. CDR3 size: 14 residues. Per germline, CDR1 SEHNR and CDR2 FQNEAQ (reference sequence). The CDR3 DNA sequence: TGTGCCAGCAGCTCTGCGCTAGCAAGAGAGACCCAGTACTTC. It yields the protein CASSSALARETQYF.

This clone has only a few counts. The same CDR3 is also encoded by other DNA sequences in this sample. The CDR3 DNA is TGTGCCAGCAGGCAGACAGGGTCGGGAAACACCATATATTTT. Its protein product is CASRQTGSGNTIYF. The V and J genes are TRBV6-5 and TRBJ1-3; the match to TRBD1 covers 7 bases. The CDR3 covers 14 residues. Losses at the gene ends were 6 bases for V and 4 bases for J; bases not matched to a gene: 6. In germline, CDR1 is MNHEY, CDR2 SVGAGI.

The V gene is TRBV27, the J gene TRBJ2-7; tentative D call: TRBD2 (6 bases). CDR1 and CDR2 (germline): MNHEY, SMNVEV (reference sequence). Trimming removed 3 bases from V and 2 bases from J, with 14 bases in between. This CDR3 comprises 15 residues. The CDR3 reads CASSFLGGETYEQYF. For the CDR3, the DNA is TGTGCCAGCAGTTTTCTGGGGGGTGAAACCTACGAGCAGTACTTC.

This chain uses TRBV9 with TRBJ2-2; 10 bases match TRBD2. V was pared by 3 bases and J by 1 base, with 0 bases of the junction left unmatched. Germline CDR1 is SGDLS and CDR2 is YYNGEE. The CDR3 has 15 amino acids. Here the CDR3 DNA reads TGTGCCAGCAGCGCTAGCGGGGGGAACACCGGGGAGCTGTTTTTT. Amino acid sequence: CASSASGGNTGELFF.

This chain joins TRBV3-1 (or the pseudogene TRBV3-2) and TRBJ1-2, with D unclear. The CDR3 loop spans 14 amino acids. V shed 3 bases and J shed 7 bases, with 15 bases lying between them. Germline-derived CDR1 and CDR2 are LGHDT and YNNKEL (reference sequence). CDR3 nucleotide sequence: TGTGCCAGCAGCCAGGAGGGTAGTTTTAGTGGCTACACCTTC. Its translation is CASSQEGSFSGYTF.

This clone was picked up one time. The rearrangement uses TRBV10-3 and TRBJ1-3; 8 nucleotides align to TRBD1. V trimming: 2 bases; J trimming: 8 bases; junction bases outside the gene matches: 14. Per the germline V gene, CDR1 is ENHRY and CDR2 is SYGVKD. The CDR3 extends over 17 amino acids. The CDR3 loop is CAISEEGTGVFGDTIYF. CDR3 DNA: TGTGCCATCAGTGAGGAGGGGACAGGTGTCTTTGGTGACACCATATATTTT.

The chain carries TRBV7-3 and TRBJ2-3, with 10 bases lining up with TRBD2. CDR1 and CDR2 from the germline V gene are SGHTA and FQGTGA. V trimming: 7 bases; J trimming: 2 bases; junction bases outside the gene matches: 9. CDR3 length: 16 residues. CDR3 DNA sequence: TGTGCCAGCAACCTCGGGACTAGCGCCCACACAGATACGCAGTATTTT. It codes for CASNLGTSAHTDTQYF.

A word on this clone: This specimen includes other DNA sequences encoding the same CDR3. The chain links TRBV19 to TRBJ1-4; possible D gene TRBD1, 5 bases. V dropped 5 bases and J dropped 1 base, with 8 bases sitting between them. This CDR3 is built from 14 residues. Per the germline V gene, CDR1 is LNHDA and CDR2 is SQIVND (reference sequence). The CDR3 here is CASSVGQTNEKLFF. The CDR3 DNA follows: TGTGCCAGTAGTGTCGGACAAACTAATGAAAAACTGTTTTTT. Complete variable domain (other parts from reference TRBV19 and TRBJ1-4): DGGITQSPKYLFRKEGQNVTLSCEQNLNHDAMYWYRQDPGQGLRLIYYSQIVNDFQKGDIAEGYSVSREKKESFPLTVTSAQKNPTAFYLCASSVGQTNEKLFFGSGTQLSVL.

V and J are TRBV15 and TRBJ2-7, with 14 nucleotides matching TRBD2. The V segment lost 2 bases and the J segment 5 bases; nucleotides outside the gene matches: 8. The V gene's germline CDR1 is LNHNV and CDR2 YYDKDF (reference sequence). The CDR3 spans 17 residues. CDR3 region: CATSRPRTSGRTDEQYF. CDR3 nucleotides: TGTGCCACCAGCAGACCCCGGACTAGCGGGAGGACTGACGAGCAGTACTTC.

CDR3 DNA: TGTGCCAGCAGCAAAGCTGTGGAGACTAGCGGGGTGGGGGAGACCCAGTACTTC. Its protein product is CASSKAVETSGVGETQYF. The rearrangement links TRBV21-1 to TRBJ2-5; the tabulated D call, TRBD2, remains unverified against the DNA. TRBV21-1 is assigned pseudogene status. The CDR3 length is 18 residues.

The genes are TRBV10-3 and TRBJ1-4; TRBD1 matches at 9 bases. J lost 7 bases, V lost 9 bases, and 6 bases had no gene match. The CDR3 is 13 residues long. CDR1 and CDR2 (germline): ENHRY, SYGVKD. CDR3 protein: CAIGQGPGEKLFF. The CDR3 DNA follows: TGTGCCATAGGACAGGGGCCAGGTGAAAAACTGTTTTTT.

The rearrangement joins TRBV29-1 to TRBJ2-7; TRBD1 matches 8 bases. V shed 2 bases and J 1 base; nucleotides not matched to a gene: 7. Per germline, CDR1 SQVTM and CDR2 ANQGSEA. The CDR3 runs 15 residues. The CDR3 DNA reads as TGCAGCGTTGAAAAAGGTGGACAGGGTTCCTACGAGCAGTACTTC. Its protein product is CSVEKGGQGSYEQYF.

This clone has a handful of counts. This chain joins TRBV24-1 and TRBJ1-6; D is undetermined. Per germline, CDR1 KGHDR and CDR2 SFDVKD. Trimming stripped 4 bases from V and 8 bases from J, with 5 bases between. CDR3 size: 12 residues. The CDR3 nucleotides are TGTGCCACCAGTGAAGGAGATTCACCCCTCCACTTT. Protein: CATSEGDSPLHF.

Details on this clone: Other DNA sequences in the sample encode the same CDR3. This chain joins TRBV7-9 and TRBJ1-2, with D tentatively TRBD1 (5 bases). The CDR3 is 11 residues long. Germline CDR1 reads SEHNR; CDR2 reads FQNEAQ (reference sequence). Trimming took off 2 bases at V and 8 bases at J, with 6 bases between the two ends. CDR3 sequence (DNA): TGTGCCAGCAGCTTAAGGGGAGGCTACACCTTC. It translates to CASSLRGGYTF.

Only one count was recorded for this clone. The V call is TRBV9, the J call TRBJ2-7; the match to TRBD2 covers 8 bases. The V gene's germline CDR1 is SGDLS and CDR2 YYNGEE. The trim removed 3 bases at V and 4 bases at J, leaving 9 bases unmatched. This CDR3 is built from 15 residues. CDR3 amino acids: CASSATPGLGYEQYF. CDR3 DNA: TGTGCCAGCAGCGCAACCCCGGGACTAGGGTACGAGCAGTACTTC. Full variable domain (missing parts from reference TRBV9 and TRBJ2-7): DSGVTQTPKHLITATGQRVTLRCSPRSGDLSVYWYQQSLDQGLQFLIQYYNGEERAKGNILERFSAQQFPDLHSELNLSSLELGDSALYFCASSATPGLGYEQYFGPGTRLTVT.

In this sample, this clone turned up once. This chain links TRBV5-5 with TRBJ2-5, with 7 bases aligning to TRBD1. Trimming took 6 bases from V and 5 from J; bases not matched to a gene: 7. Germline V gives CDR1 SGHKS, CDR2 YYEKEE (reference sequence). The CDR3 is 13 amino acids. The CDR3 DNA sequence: TGTGCCAGCACCCCAGGCAGGGGGGAGACCCAGTACTTC. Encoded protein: CASTPGRGETQYF.

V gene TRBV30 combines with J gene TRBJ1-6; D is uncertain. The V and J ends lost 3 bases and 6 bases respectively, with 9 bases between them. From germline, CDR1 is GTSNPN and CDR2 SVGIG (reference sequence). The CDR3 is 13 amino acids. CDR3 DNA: TGTGCCTGGAGCCCGGGTGTTAATTCACCCCTCCACTTT. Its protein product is CAWSPGVNSPLHF.

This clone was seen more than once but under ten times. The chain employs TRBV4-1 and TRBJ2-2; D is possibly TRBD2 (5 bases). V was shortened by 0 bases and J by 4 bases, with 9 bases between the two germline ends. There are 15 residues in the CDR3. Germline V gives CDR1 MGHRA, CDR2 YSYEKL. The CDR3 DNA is TGCGCCAGCAGCCAAGATTCGGGGATCACCGGGGAGCTGTTTTTT. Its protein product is CASSQDSGITGELFF.

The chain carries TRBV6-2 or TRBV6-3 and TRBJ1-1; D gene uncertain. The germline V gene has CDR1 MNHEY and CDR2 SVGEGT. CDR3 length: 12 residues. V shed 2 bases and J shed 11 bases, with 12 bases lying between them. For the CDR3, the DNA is TGTGCCAGCAGTTACGGCGGTCAGCGGGCTTTCTTT. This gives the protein CASSYGGQRAFF.

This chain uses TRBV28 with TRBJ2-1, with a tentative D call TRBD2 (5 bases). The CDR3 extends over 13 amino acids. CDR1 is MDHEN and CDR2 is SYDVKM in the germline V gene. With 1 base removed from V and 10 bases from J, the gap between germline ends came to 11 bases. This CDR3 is CASSLYRTGEQFF. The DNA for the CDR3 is TGTGCCAGCAGTTTATACCGGACTGGGGAGCAGTTCTTC. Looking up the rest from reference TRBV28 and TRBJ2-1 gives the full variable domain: DVKVTQSSRYLVKRTGEKVFLECVQDMDHENMFWYRQDPGLGLRLIYFSYDVKMKEKGDIPEGYSVSREKKERFSLILESASTNQTSMYLCASSLYRTGEQFFGPGTRLTVL.

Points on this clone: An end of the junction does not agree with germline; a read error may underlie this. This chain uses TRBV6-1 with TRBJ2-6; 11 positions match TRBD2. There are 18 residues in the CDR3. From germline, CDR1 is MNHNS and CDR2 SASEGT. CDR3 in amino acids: CASSEALAGGSRANVLTF. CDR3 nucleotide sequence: TGTGCCAGCAGTGAAGCGCTAGCGGGAGGCTCTAGGGCCAACGTCCTGACTTTC.

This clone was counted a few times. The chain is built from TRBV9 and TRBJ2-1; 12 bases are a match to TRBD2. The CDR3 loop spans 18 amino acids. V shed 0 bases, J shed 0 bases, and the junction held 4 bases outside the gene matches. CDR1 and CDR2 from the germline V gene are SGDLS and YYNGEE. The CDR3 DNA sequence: TGTGCCAGCAGCGTAGCGCTAGCGGGGGGGAGCTCCTACAATGAGCAGTTCTTC. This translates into CASSVALAGGSSYNEQFF. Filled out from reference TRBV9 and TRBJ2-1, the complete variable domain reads DSGVTQTPKHLITATGQRVTLRCSPRSGDLSVYWYQQSLDQGLQFLIQYYNGEERAKGNILERFSAQQFPDLHSELNLSSLELGDSALYFCASSVALAGGSSYNEQFFGPGTRLTVL.

Written as DNA, the CDR3 is TGTGCCAGCGCGATTGACAGGGAAGAGACCCAGTACTTC. Encoded protein: CASAIDREETQYF. V and J are TRBV6-5 and TRBJ2-5, with TRBD1 matching over 7 bases. Germline V gene data show CDR1 as MNHEY and CDR2 as SVGAGI. V was pared by 8 bases and J by 3 bases, with 6 bases of the junction left unmatched. The CDR3 has 13 amino acids.

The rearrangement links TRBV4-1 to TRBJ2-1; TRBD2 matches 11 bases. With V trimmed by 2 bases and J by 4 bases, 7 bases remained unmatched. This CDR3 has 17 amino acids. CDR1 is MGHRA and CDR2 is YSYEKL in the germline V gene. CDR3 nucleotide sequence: TGCGCCAGCAGCCAACCTATTAGCGGGGGGGGTTACAATGAGCAGTTCTTC. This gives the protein CASSQPISGGGYNEQFF.

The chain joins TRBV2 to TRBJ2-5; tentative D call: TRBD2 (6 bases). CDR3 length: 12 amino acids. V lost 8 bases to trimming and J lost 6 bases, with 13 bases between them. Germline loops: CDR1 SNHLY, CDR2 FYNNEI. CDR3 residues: CASRLDVQTQYF. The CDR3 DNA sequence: TGTGCCAGCCGACTAGATGTGCAGACCCAGTACTTC.

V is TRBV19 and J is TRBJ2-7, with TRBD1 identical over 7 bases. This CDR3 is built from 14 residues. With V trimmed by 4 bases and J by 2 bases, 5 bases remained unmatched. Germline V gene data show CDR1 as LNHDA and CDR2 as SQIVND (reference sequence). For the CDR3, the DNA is TGTGCCAGTAGTAAAAGGGACAGCCCCTACGAGCAGTACTTC. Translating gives CASSKRDSPYEQYF.

The CDR3 coding sequence is TGTGCCAGTAGTATAGCCCCGGGACAGGGGCGAGACCAGTACTTC. Its protein product is CASSIAPGQGRDQYF. The V gene is TRBV19, the J gene TRBJ2-5; 10 nucleotides match TRBD1. This CDR3 has 15 amino acids. CDR1 and CDR2 from the germline V gene are LNHDA and SQIVND (reference sequence). With 1 base clipped from V and 10 bases from J, the junction kept 9 bases outside the gene matches.